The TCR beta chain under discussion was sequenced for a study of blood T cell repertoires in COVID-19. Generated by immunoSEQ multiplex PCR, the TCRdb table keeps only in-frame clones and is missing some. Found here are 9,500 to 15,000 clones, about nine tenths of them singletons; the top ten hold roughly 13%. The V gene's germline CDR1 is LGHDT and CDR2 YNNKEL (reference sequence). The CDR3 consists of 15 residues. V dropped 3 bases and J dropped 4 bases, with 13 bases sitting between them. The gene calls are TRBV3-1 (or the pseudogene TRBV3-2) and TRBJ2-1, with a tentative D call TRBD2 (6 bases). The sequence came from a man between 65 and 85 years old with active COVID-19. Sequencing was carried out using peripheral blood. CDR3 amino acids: CASSQETGVYNEQFF. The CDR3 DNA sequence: TGTGCCAGCAGCCAGGAGACGGGGGTTTACAATGAGCAGTTCTTC.